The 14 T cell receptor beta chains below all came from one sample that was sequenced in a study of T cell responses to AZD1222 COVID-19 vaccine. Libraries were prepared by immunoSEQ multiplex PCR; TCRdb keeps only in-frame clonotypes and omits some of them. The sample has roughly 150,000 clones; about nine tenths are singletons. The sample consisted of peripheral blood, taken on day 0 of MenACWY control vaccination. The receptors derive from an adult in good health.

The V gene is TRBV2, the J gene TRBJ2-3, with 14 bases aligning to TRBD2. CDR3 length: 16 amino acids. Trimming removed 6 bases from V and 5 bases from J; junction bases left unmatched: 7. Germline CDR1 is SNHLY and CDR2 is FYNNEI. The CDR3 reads CASRATSGGAIDTQYF. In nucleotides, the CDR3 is TGTGCCAGCAGAGCGACTAGCGGGGGGGCAATAGATACGCAGTATTTT.

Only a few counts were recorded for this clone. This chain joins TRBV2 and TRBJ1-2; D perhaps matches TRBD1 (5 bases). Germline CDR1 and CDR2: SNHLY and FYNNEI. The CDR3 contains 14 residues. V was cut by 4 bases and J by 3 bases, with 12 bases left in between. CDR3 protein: CASSVLQGDYGYTF. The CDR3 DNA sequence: TGTGCCAGCAGTGTACTCCAGGGAGACTATGGCTACACCTTC.

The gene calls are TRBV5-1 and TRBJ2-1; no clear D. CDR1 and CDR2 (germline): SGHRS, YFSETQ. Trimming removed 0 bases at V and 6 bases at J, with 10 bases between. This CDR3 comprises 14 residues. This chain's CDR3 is CASSLDLRVNEQFF. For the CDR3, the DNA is TGCGCCAGCAGCTTGGACCTACGAGTCAATGAGCAGTTCTTC.

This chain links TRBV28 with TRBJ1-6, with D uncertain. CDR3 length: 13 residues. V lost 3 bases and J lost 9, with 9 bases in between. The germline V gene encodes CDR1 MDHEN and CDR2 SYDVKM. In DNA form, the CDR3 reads TGTGCCAGCAGTTTTACACGTACTTCACCCCTCCACTTT. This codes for CASSFTRTSPLHF.

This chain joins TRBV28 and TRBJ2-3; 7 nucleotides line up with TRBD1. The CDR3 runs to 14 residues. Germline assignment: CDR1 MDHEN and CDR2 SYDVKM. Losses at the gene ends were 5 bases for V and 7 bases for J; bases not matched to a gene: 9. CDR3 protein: CASSVQGTLNTQYF. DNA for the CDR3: TGTGCCAGCAGTGTACAGGGGACACTTAATACGCAGTATTTT.

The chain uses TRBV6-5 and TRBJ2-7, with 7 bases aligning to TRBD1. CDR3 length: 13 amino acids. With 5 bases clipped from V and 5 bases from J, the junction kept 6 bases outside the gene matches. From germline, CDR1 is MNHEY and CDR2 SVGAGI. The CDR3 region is CASSTYRGDEQYF. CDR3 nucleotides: TGTGCCAGCAGTACTTACAGGGGTGACGAGCAGTACTTC.

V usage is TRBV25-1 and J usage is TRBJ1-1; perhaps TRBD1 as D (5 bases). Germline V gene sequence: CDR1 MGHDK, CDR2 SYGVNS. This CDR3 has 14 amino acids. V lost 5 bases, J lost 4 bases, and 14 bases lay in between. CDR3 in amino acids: CASSLGGSFTEAFF. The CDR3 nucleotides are TGTGCCAGCAGTCTGGGGGGGAGTTTCACTGAAGCTTTCTTT. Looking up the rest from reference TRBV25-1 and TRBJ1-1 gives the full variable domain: EADIYQTPRYLVIGTGKKITLECSQTMGHDKMYWYQQDPGMELHLIHYSYGVNSTEKGDLSSESTVSRIRTEHFPLTLESARPSHTSQYLCASSLGGSFTEAFFGQGTRLTVV.

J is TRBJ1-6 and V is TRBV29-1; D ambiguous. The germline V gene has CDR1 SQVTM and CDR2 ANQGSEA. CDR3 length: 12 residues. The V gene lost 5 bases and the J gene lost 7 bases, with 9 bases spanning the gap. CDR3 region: CSVSIGNSPLHF. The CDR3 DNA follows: TGCAGCGTTTCGATCGGAAATTCACCCCTCCACTTT.

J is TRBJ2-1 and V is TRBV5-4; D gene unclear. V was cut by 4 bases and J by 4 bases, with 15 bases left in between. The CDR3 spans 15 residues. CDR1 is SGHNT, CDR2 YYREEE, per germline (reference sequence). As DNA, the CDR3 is TGTGCCAGCAGCCCGGAGCCTGATTCTTACAATGAGCAGTTCTTC. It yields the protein CASSPEPDSYNEQFF.

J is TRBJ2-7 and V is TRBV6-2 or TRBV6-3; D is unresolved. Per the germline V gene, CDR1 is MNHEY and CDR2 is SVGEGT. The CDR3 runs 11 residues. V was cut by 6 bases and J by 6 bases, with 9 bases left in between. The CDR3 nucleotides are TGTGCCAGCAGCCTGGGCAGCGAGCAGTACTTC. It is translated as CASSLGSEQYF.

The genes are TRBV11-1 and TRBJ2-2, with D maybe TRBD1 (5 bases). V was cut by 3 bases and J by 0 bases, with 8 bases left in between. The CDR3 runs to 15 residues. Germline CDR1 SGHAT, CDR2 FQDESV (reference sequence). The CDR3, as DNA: TGTGCCAGCAGCTTCTCGACAGCGAACACCGGGGAGCTGTTTTTT. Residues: CASSFSTANTGELFF.

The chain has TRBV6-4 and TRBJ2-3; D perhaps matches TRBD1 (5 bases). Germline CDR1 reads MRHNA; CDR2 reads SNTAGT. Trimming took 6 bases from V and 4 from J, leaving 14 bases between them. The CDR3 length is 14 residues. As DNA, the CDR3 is TGTGCCAGCAGCCCAAATACCAGGGCAGATACGCAGTATTTT. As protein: CASSPNTRADTQYF.

CDR3 nucleotide sequence: TGTGCCACCTGGGGACAGACCTACGAGCAGTACTTC. Its translation: CATWGQTYEQYF. V is TRBV18 and J is TRBJ2-7; 7 nucleotides line up with TRBD1. The ends lost 10 bases at V and 2 bases at J; junction bases unmatched: 5. There are 12 residues in the CDR3. Germline V gene sequence: CDR1 KGHSH, CDR2 LQKENI.

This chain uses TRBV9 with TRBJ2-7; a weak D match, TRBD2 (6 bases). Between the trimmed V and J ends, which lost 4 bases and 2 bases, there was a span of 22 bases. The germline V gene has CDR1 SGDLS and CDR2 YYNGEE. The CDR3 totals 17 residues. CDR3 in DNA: TGTGCCAGCAGCCTCCCAATGGGGGGAGAGCTTGCCTACGAGCAGTACTTC. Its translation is CASSLPMGGELAYEQYF.